Only a few counts were recorded for the clone carrying this T cell receptor (beta chain). This sample is drawn from a study of patients and donors after allogeneic stem cell transplantation. The junction had 8 bases not matched to a gene; V was cut back by 0 bases and J by 2 bases. The CDR3 runs 19 residues. The germline V gene has CDR1 MGHRA and CDR2 YSYEKL. Each CDR3 protein gets one entry after TCRdb re-called the RT-PCR reads with MiXCR. In the table there are about 410,000 distinct CDR3 sequences, under 20% of which are singletons. Sequencing was performed on blood, either unsorted or a sorted T cell fraction (not recorded which). The chain links TRBV4-1 to TRBJ2-3; 13 nucleotides align to TRBD2. The TCR sequence derives from a human donor who was either an allogeneic HSCT recipient or a stem cell or donor lymphocyte infusion donor (not recorded which). It is not recorded whose cells these are; they may come from a transplant donor. The CDR3 bases are TGCGCCAGCAGCCAAGATCGAGGACTAGCGGGGGCCGACACAGATACGCAGTATTTT. This codes for CASSQDRGLAGADTDTQYF.